The rows below give T cell receptor beta chains drawn from one sample of a study of liver allograft versus peripheral blood T cells. Using its own MiXCR run on the reads, TCRdb lists one record per CDR3 protein. The sample holds over 5,000 distinct CDR3 sequences, approximately 15% seen once. These receptors all come from a human patient who had a liver transplant. The T cells may come from the graft donor. Each CDR3 is given with its conserved first and last residue. Fields, in order: clone size, V gene, J gene, CDR3 protein. Not every row has a clone size; where given, it reads once, few, many or a size class.

clone_size: medium-sized; v_call: TRBV19; j_call: TRBJ2-1; cdr3_aa: CASSPWTSGIVNEQFF
clone_size: many; v_call: TRBV20-1; j_call: TRBJ2-1; cdr3_aa: CSPGTSGDNEQFF
clone_size: -; v_call: TRBV20-1; j_call: TRBJ1-2; cdr3_aa: CSASVRYGYTF
clone_size: many; v_call: TRBV25-1; j_call: TRBJ1-1; cdr3_aa: CASRWGGARRTFF
clone_size: -; v_call: TRBV3-1; j_call: TRBJ2-7; cdr3_aa: CASSQTGNYEQYF
clone_size: medium-sized; v_call: TRBV18; j_call: TRBJ1-1; cdr3_aa: CASSPDIRMNTEAFF
clone_size: medium-sized; v_call: TRBV12-3/TRBV12-4; j_call: TRBJ1-6; cdr3_aa: CASSTRGQGNSPLHF
clone_size: medium-sized; v_call: TRBV15; j_call: TRBJ2-1; cdr3_aa: CATMLQGGNEQFF
clone_size: medium-sized; v_call: TRBV18; j_call: TRBJ2-2; cdr3_aa: CASSPLRGGTGELFF
clone_size: -; v_call: TRBV12-3/TRBV12-4; j_call: TRBJ2-1; cdr3_aa: CASSLAPTGGVEQFF
clone_size: many; v_call: TRBV30; j_call: TRBJ1-2; cdr3_aa: CAWSVPGTDYGYTF